This T cell receptor (beta chain) was identified in a study of vaccination and CD4 T cells after COVID-19. Overall study: Vaccinees got either two BNT162b2 doses or two mRNA-1273 doses. Blood was drawn a median around 73 days post second dose, range 14 to 241. The peptides that stimulated the cells were overlapping spike peptides from SARS-CoV-2, HCoV-NL63, HCoV-OC43 and HCoV-229E.

With 4 bases removed from V and 10 bases from J, the gap between germline ends came to 12 bases. The CDR3 is made up of 12 amino acids. With the Oncomine TCR Beta short-read assay, DNA from cultured CD4+ T cells was sequenced. One entry per CDR3 protein results from TCRdb running MiXCR on the PCR reads. In the table there are about 17,000 distinct CDR3 sequences, about 40% of which are singletons. About this clonotype itself: Its antigen is not identified.

Treatment of the sample: roughly 11-day PBMC culture with coronavirus spike peptide pools or control peptides (ViraFEST assay). The source of this sequence is a human donor who had recovered from COVID-19. The V gene is TRBV12-3 or TRBV12-4, the J gene TRBJ2-3; D might be TRBD1 or TRBD2, each matching 5 bases. The sequenced sample was CD4+ T cells from blood, cultured in vitro. The CDR3 here is CASSSDFRAQYF. As DNA, the CDR3 is TGTGCCAGCAGTTCGGACTTCAGGGCGCAGTATTTT.